This TCR beta chain was retrieved from a study of blood T cell repertoires in COVID-19. Study-level information: Samples of COVID-19 (acute and convalescent) were obtained from the United States, Italy and Spain. The cDNA or gDNA used as material had been derived from T cells, B-cell-depleted T cells, or PBMCs.

CDR3 size: 13 residues. CDR1 is GTSNPN, CDR2 SVGIG, per germline (reference sequence). V was cut by 0 bases and J by 5 bases, with 10 bases left in between. Per the study methods: Estimates of nucleated cell counts were drawn from the amplification of reference gene primers. Data came from immunoSEQ multiplex PCR; TCRdb stores just in-frame clones and leaves some out. V and J calls and clone size are copied from that table; D and trimming were computed from the DNA. This sample carries under 200,000 clones, around 84% of them seen once, and the ten largest clones take about 7%. Sequencing was done on a sample of peripheral blood. The V gene is TRBV30, the J gene TRBJ1-1; possibly TRBD1 for D (5 bases). The TCR sequence derives from a man aged 50-59 years with active or convalescent COVID-19. CDR3 nucleotides: TGTGCCTGGAGTGTCGCAGGGTGGACTGAAGCTTTCTTT. This sequence encodes CAWSVAGWTEAFF.